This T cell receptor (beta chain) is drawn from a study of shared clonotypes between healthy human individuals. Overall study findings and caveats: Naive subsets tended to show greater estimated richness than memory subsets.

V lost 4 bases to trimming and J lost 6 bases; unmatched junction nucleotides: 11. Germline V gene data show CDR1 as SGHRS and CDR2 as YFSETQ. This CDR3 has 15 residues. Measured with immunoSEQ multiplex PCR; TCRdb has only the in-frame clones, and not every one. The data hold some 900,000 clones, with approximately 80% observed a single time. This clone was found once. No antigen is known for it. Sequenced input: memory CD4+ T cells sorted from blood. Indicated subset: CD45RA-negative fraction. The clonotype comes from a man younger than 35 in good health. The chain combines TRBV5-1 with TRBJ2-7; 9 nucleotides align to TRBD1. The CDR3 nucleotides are TGCGCCAGCAGCCCTTCACAGGGGGCTGAAGGCGAGCAGTACTTC. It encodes CASSPSQGAEGEQYF. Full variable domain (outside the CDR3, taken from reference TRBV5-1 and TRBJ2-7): KAGVTQTPRYLIKTRGQQVTLSCSPISGHRSVSWYQQTPGQGLQFLFEYFSETQRNKGNFPGRFSGRQFSNSRSEMNVSTLELGDSALYLCASSPSQGAEGEQYFGPGTRLTVT.